The T cell receptor beta chain described here comes from a study of regulatory T cells in long-lasting Graves disease. Study-level points and caveats: Persistent patients shared fewer than 3,500 public clonotypes among themselves. Newly diagnosed patients shared fewer, at approximately 970. With persistent disease, TRBV28, TRBJ1-2 and TRBJ2-5 were the favored segments.

Investigators prepared the TCR beta libraries by applying iRepertoire HTBI primers and Arm-PCR of CDR3 regions. TCRdb re-derived calls from the multiplex PCR reads in MiXCR, one entry per CDR3 protein. The table shows more than 450,000 distinct CDR3 sequences, with about 16% occurring only once. Time point defined: newly diagnosed GD, antithyroid drugs for less than 3 months. Isolated PBMC RNA provided the starting material for the TCR library. V lost 0 bases and J lost 7; bases outside the gene matches: 0. This CDR3 region has 13 residues. In germline, CDR1 is SGHTS, CDR2 YDEGEE. Regarding this clonotype: Its antigen is as yet unknown.

These data were also reused for a study on T cells in Graves' hyperthyroidism and ophthalmopathy. That paper notes: Most thyroid clonotypes expanded above 0.001 were also detected in blood.

This receptor was obtained from a middle-aged man with Graves disease. The sequenced sample was peripheral blood mononuclear cells (PBMCs), obtained at new diagnosis, from a patient treated with antithyroid drugs. The rearrangement joins TRBV5-8 to TRBJ2-1; TRBD2 agrees at 8 bases. The CDR3 here is CASSLASGNEQFF. DNA for the CDR3: TGTGCCAGCAGCTTGGCTAGCGGGAATGAGCAGTTCTTC.